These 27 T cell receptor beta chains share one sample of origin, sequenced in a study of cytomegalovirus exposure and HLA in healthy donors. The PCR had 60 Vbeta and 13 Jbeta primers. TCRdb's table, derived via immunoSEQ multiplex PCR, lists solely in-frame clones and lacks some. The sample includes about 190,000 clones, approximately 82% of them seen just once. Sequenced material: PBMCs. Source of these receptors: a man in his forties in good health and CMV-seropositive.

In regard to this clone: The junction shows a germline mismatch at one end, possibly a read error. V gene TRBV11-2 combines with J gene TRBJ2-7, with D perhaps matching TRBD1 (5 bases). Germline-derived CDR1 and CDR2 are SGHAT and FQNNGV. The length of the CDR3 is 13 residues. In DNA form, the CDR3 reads TGTGCCAGCAGCTTAGATTTGGTTAGGGGTCTTCACTTC. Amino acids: CASSLDLVRGLHF.

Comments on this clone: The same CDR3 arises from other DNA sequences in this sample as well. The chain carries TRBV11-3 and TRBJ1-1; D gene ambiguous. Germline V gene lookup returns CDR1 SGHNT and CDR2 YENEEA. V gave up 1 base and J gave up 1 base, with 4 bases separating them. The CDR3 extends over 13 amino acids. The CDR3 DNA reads TGTGCCAGCAGCTTAGGAGGGAACACTGAAGCTTTCTTT. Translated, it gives CASSLGGNTEAFF.

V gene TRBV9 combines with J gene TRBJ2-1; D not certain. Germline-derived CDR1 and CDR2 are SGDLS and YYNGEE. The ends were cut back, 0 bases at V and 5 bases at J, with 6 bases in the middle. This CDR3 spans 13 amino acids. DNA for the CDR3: TGTGCCAGCAGCGTAGATGGAGACAATGAGCAGTTCTTC. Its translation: CASSVDGDNEQFF.

The CDR3 here is CASGLLSNQPQHF. Here the CDR3 DNA reads TGTGCTAGTGGTCTCCTTAGCAATCAGCCCCAGCATTTT. This chain links TRBV12-5 with TRBJ1-5; D remains ambiguous. Germline values: CDR1 LGHNT, CDR2 FRNRAP. This CDR3 region has 13 residues. The V and J ends lost 5 bases and 0 bases respectively, with 5 bases between them.

CDR3 DNA: TGTGCCAGCAGCTCCCAGGGCAACGAGCAGTACTTC. This gives the protein CASSSQGNEQYF. V and J are TRBV7-3 and TRBJ2-7; TRBD1 is a possible D gene (5 bases). The CDR3 has 12 amino acids. CDR1 is SGHTA, CDR2 FQGTGA, per germline. Trimming shortened V by 4 bases and J by 5 bases, and 9 bases separated the two germline ends. The full variable domain, with the rest looked up from reference TRBV7-3 and TRBJ2-7, is GAGVSQTPSNKVTEKGKYVELRCDPISGHTALYWYRQSLGQGPEFLIYFQGTGAADDSGLPNDRFFAVRPEGSVSTLKIQRTERGDSAVYLCASSSQGNEQYFGPGTRLTVT.

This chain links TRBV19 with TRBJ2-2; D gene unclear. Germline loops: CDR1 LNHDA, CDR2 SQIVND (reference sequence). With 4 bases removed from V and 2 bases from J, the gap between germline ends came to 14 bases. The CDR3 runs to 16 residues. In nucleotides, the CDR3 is TGTGCCAGTAGTAGTCTGGGCCAAGGCAACACCGGGGAGCTGTTTTTT. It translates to CASSSLGQGNTGELFF.

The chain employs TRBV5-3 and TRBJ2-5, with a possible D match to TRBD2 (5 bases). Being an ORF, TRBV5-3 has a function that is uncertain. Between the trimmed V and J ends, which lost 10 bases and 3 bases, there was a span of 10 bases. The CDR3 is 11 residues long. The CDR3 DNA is TGTGCCTCCCAGCGGAAAGAGACCCAGTACTTC. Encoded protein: CASQRKETQYF.

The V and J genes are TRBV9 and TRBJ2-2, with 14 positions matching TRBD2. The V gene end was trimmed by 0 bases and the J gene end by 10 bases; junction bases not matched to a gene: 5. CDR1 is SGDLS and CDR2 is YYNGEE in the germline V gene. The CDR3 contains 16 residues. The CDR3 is CASSVGGLAGGEELFF. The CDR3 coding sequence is TGTGCCAGCAGCGTAGGCGGACTAGCGGGAGGTGAGGAGCTGTTTTTT. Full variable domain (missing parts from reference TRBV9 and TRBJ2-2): DSGVTQTPKHLITATGQRVTLRCSPRSGDLSVYWYQQSLDQGLQFLIQYYNGEERAKGNILERFSAQQFPDLHSELNLSSLELGDSALYFCASSVGGLAGGEELFFGEGSRLTVL.

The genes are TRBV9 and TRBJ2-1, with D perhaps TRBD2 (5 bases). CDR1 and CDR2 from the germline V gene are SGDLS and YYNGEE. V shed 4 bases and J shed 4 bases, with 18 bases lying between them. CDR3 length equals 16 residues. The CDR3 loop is CASSPSWERTYNEQFF. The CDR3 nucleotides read TGTGCCAGCAGCCCCTCATGGGAGCGGACTTACAATGAGCAGTTCTTC.

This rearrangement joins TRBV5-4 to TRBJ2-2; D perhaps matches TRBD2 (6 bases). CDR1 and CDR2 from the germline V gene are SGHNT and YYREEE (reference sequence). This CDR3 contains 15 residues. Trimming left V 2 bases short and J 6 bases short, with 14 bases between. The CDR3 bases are TGTGCCAGCAGCTTCCCCGGGACTCTTCCCGGGGAGCTGTTTTTT. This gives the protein CASSFPGTLPGELFF.

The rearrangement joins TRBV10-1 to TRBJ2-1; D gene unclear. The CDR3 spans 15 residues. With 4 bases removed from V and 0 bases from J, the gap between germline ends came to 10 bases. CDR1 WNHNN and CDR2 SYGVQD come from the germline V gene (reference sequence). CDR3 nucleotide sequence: TGCGCCAGCAGTGTTGCGCGAAGCTCCTACAATGAGCAGTTCTTC. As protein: CASSVARSSYNEQFF.

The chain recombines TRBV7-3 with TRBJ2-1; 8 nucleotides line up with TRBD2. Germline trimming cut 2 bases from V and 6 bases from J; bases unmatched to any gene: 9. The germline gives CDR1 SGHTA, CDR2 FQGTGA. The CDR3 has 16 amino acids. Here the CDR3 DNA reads TGTGCCAGCAGCTTACCCGGGACTAGTGGAGGCAATGAGCAGTTCTTC. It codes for CASSLPGTSGGNEQFF.

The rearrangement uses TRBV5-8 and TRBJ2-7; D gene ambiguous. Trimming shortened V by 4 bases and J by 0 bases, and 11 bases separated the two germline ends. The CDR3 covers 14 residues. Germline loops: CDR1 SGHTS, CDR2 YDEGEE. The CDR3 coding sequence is TGTGCCAGCAGCCCCACCCCGAGCTCCTACGAGCAGTACTTC. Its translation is CASSPTPSSYEQYF. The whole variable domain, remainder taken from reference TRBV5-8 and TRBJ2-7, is EAGVTQSPTHLIKTRGQQATLRCSPISGHTSVYWYQQALGLGLQFLLWYDEGEERNRGNFPPRFSGRQFPNYSSELNVNALELEDSALYLCASSPTPSSYEQYFGPGTRLTVT.

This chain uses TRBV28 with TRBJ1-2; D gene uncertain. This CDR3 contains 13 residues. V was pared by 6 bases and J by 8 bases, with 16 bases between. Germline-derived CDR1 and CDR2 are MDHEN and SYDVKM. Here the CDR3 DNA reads TGTGCCAGCAGCCGAGAAACCACGGGGGGCTACACCTTC. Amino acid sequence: CASSRETTGGYTF.

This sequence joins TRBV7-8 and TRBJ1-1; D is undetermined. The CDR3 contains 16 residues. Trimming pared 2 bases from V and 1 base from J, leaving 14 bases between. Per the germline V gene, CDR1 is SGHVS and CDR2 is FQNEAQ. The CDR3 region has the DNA TGTGCCAGCAGCTTATCCCAAGCCCTAGGGAACACTGAAGCTTTCTTT. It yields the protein CASSLSQALGNTEAFF.

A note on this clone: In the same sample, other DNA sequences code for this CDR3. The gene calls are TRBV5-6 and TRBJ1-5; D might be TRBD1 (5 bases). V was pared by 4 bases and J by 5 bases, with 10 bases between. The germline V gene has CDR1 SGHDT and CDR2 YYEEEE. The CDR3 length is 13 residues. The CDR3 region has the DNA TGTGCCAGCAGCCTCGGGGGGGATCAGCCCCAGCATTTT. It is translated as CASSLGGDQPQHF. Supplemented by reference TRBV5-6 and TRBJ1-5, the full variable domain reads DAGVTQSPTHLIKTRGQQVTLRCSPKSGHDTVSWYQQALGQGPQFIFQYYEEEERQRGNFPDRFSGHQFPNYSSELNVNALLLGDSALYLCASSLGGDQPQHFGDGTRLSIL.

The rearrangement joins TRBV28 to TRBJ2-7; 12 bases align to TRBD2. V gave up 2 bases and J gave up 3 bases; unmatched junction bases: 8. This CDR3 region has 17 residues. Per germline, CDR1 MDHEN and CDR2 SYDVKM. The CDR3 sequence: CASSLSLAGGPDYEQYF. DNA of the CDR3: TGTGCCAGCAGTTTAAGTCTAGCGGGAGGGCCCGACTACGAGCAGTACTTC.

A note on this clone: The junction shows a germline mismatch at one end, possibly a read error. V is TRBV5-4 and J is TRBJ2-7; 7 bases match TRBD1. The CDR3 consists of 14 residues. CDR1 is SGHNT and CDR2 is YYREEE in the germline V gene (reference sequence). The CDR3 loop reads CASSLGGQPYKQYF. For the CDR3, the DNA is TGTGCCAGCAGCTTGGGGGGACAGCCCTACAAGCAGTACTTC.

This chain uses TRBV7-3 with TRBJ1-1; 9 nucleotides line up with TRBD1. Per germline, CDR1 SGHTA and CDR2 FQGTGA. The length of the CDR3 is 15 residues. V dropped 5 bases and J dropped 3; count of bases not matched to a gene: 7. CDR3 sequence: CASSPTGQGDTEAFF. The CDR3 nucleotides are TGTGCCAGCAGCCCAACGGGACAGGGAGACACTGAAGCTTTCTTT.

CDR3 amino acids: CASSRPPGQGSYF. The DNA for the CDR3 is TGTGCCAGCAGCCGTCCTCCGGGACAGGGGTCGTACTTC. This chain links TRBV7-2 with TRBJ2-7, with 10 bases that match TRBD1. Unmatched junction bases numbered 10, after V lost 5 bases and J lost 12 bases. CDR1 is SGHTA and CDR2 is FQGNSA in the germline V gene. The CDR3 contains 13 residues.

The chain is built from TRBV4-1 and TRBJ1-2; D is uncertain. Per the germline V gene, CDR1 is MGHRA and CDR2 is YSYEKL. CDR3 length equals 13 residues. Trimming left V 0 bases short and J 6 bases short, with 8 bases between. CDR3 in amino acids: CASSQDRGDGYTF. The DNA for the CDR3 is TGCGCCAGCAGCCAAGATCGCGGTGATGGCTACACCTTC.

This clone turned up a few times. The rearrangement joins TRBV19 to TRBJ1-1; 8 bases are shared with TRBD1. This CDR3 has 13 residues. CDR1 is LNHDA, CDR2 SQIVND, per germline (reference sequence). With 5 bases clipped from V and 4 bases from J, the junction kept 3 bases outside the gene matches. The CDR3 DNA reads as TGTGCCAGTAGTGTCGACAGGGGCACTGAAGCTTTCTTT. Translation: CASSVDRGTEAFF.

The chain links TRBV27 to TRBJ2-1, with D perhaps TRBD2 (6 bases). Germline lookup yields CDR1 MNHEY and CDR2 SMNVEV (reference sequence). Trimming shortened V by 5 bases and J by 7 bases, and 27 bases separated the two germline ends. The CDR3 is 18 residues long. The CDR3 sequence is CASSTLRDSYHGGNEQFF. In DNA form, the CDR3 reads TGTGCCAGCAGTACACTCCGGGACTCCTACCATGGGGGGAATGAGCAGTTCTTC.

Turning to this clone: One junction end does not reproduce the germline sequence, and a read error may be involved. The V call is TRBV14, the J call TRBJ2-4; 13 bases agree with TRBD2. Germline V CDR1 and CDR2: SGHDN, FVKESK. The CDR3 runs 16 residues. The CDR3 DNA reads TGTGCCAGCAGCCTTGGGACTAGCGGGACCAGGAACAGTCAGTACTTC. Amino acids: CASSLGTSGTRNSQYF.

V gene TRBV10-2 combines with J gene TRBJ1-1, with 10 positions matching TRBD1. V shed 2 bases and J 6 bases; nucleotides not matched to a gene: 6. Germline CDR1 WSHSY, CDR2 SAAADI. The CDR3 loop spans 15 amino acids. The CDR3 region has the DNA TGCGCCAGCAGTGAGGGGGGACAGGGGACCTCTGAAGCTTTCTTT. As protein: CASSEGGQGTSEAFF.

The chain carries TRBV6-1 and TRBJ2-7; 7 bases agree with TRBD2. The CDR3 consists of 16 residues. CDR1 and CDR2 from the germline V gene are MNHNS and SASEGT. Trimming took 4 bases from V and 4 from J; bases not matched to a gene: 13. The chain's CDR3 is CASSAPSGDQRYEQYF. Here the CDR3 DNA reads TGTGCCAGCAGTGCGCCTAGCGGTGACCAGAGGTACGAGCAGTACTTC.

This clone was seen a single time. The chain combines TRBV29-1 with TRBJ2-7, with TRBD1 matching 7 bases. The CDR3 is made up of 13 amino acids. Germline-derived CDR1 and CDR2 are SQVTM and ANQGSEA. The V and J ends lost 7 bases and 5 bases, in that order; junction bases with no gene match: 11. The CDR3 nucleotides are TGCAGCGCTAAGGGACAGCAGACCCACGAGCAGTACTTC. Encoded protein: CSAKGQQTHEQYF.